Detailed here is one TCR beta chain. The V gene's germline CDR1 is MNHNS and CDR2 SASEGT. The V end was cut by 0 bases, the J end by 7 bases, with 12 bases between. This CDR3 spans 14 amino acids. Using roughly 180 ng DNA, around 30,000 T cell genomes, the sorted-subset replicate PCRs were run. The method was immunoSEQ multiplex PCR; TCRdb's version includes in-frame clones alone and lacks a portion of them. Altogether roughly 680,000 clones are present, 72% being singletons, with the ten largest covering less than 2%. The sample is drawn from a study of shared clonotypes between healthy human individuals.

The chain carries TRBV6-1 and TRBJ1-2; possible D gene TRBD1, 5 bases. Sequences were obtained from memory CD4+ T cells sorted from blood. Subset indicated: CD45RA-negative fraction. The sequence derives from a woman in her 30s in good health. DNA for the CDR3: TGTGCCAGCAGTGAAGCGACCAGGGCCGGTGGCTACACCTTC. It specifies CASSEATRAGGYTF.